Below are 30 T cell receptor beta chains sequenced from a single sample in a study of CD4+ T cells in melanoma. Profiling relied on immunoSEQ multiplex PCR, and the TCRdb table lists in-frame clones only, not all of them. The sample lists about 13,000 clones; about three quarters were seen once. The sample was cells from a culture (not recorded whether cultured in vitro). The receptors come from a human donor with melanoma.

V usage is TRBV5-1 and J usage is TRBJ2-1; D is unresolved. Trimming pared 0 bases from V and 5 bases from J, leaving 6 bases between. CDR3 length: 13 amino acids. CDR1 is SGHRS and CDR2 is YFSETQ in the germline V gene. The CDR3 region is CASSLGKNNEQFF. CDR3 in DNA: TGCGCCAGCAGCTTGGGAAAAAACAATGAGCAGTTCTTC.

This chain connects TRBV7-3 to TRBJ1-1; D is uncertain. CDR3 length equals 13 residues. V lost 6 bases and J lost 2, with 10 bases in between. Germline assignment: CDR1 SGHTA and CDR2 FQGTGA. The CDR3 DNA follows: TGTGCCAGCAGGTTATGGGGAAACACTGAAGCTTTCTTT. Its protein product is CASRLWGNTEAFF.

This clone was picked up one time. CDR3 sequence: CASSTSGTVNEQYF. The CDR3 DNA reads as TGTGCCAGCAGTACCTCTGGGACAGTGAACGAGCAGTACTTC. The chain uses TRBV6-6 and TRBJ2-7; 7 bases match TRBD1. The germline V gene encodes CDR1 MNHNY and CDR2 SVGAGI (reference sequence). This CDR3 comprises 14 residues. V lost 5 bases, J lost 5 bases, and 9 bases stayed unmatched.

The chain combines TRBV5-4 with TRBJ2-5; 8 bases line up with TRBD2. Looked up from germline, CDR1 is SGHNT and CDR2 is YYREEE (reference sequence). With 3 bases clipped from V and 5 bases from J, the junction kept 12 bases outside the gene matches. This CDR3 region has 16 residues. CDR3 in amino acids: CASSYLTGGPGETQYF. Here the CDR3 DNA reads TGTGCCAGCAGCTATCTCACGGGGGGGCCGGGTGAGACCCAGTACTTC.

This chain connects TRBV19 to TRBJ1-1, with D hard to call. V was trimmed by 3 bases and J by 7 bases, leaving 15 bases between them. CDR1 and CDR2 (germline): LNHDA, SQIVND (reference sequence). This CDR3 region has 14 residues. The CDR3 here is CASSIQVGRSEAFF. The CDR3 DNA sequence: TGTGCCAGTAGTATCCAGGTGGGCAGAAGTGAAGCTTTCTTT.

This clone was counted between two and nine times. The chain links TRBV18 to TRBJ1-6; no firm D call. This CDR3 comprises 14 residues. V gave up 3 bases and J gave up 8 bases, with 11 bases separating them. CDR1 and CDR2 from the germline V gene are KGHSH and LQKENI. The CDR3 region is CASSPTGRDSPLHF. The CDR3 DNA reads as TGTGCCAGCTCACCTACGGGGAGAGATTCACCCCTCCACTTT.

The chain links TRBV19 to TRBJ1-2; possible D gene TRBD1, 5 bases. Trimming removed 7 bases at V and 3 bases at J, with 27 bases between. The CDR3 is 18 residues long. CDR1 LNHDA and CDR2 SQIVND come from the germline V gene (reference sequence). The CDR3 sequence is CASISRGAMGLPYYGYTF. CDR3 bases: TGTGCCAGTATATCGCGAGGGGCCATGGGACTACCCTACTATGGCTACACCTTC.

The rearrangement joins TRBV7-8 to TRBJ2-1; 8 nucleotides line up with TRBD1. The CDR3 loop spans 20 amino acids. CDR1 SGHVS and CDR2 FQNEAQ come from the germline V gene. Trimming cost V 5 bases and J 3 bases; bases outside gene matches: 21. CDR3 residues: CASSLPLTGVYLSLYNEQFF. CDR3 DNA sequence: TGTGCCAGCAGCCTCCCTCTGACAGGGGTGTATCTAAGTCTCTACAATGAGCAGTTCTTC.

The chain employs TRBV18 and TRBJ1-1; weak D call: TRBD1 (5 bases). Deletions cut 6 bases from V and 3 bases from J, with 8 bases between. CDR3 length: 12 residues. Germline-derived CDR1 and CDR2 are KGHSH and LQKENI. CDR3 protein: CASSKGYTEAFF. The CDR3 coding sequence is TGTGCCAGCTCGAAGGGGTACACTGAAGCTTTCTTT.

The J gene is TRBJ1-5, the V gene TRBV2; D is perhaps TRBD1 (6 bases). The CDR3 has 13 amino acids. The V and J ends lost 5 bases and 7 bases respectively, with 12 bases between them. CDR1 is SNHLY, CDR2 FYNNEI, per germline. In DNA form, the CDR3 reads TGTGCCAGCAGTCACAGGGATGGCCAGCCCCAGCATTTT. This gives the protein CASSHRDGQPQHF.

This rearrangement joins TRBV6-6 to TRBJ1-2; 7 bases fit TRBD1. The trim removed 5 bases at V and 4 bases at J, leaving 7 bases unmatched. Looked up from germline, CDR1 is MNHNY and CDR2 is SVGAGI (reference sequence). This CDR3 has 14 residues. Written as DNA, the CDR3 is TGTGCCAGCAGTGGGACAGCGAGACTCTATGGCTACACCTTC. Protein: CASSGTARLYGYTF.

CDR3 in DNA: TGTGCCAGCAGCTTTCTGACAGATCAAGAGACCCAGTACTTC. Its translation: CASSFLTDQETQYF. The rearrangement joins TRBV7-9 to TRBJ2-5; tentative D call: TRBD1 (5 bases). Trimming took off 3 bases at V and 2 bases at J, with 10 bases between the two ends. The CDR3 totals 14 residues. CDR1 SEHNR and CDR2 FQNEAQ come from the germline V gene (reference sequence).

Within the sample, this clone is medium-sized. The rearrangement uses TRBV7-9 and TRBJ2-7; possible D gene TRBD2, 6 bases. The CDR3 contains 14 residues. V lost 1 base, J lost 6 bases, and 13 bases lay in between. The germline V gene has CDR1 SEHNR and CDR2 FQNEAQ (reference sequence). This CDR3 is CASSLVGGYPEQYF. CDR3 nucleotide sequence: TGTGCCAGCAGCTTAGTTGGAGGGTATCCCGAGCAGTACTTC.

V is TRBV19 and J is TRBJ1-2, with a weak D call TRBD1 (6 bases). Germline values: CDR1 LNHDA, CDR2 SQIVND (reference sequence). The CDR3 extends over 15 amino acids. The V end lost 1 base, the J end lost 2 bases, and 11 bases lay between the germline ends. CDR3 region: CASSIADSSNYGYTF. For the CDR3, the DNA is TGTGCCAGTAGTATAGCGGACAGCTCCAACTATGGCTACACCTTC.

This chain joins TRBV5-1 and TRBJ1-1; 7 bases align to TRBD1. Trimming at V came to 0 bases and at J to 5 bases, leaving 7 bases not matched to a gene. This CDR3 has 15 amino acids. CDR1 and CDR2 (germline): SGHRS, YFSETQ. CDR3 sequence (DNA): TGCGCCAGCAGCTTGGCCACAGGGGTCGGGACTGAAGCTTTCTTT. It encodes CASSLATGVGTEAFF. Drawing the rest from reference TRBV5-1 and TRBJ1-1, the complete variable domain is KAGVTQTPRYLIKTRGQQVTLSCSPISGHRSVSWYQQTPGQGLQFLFEYFSETQRNKGNFPGRFSGRQFSNSRSEMNVSTLELGDSALYLCASSLATGVGTEAFFGQGTRLTVV.

The chain carries TRBV7-2 and TRBJ2-1; 12 nucleotides line up with TRBD2. Trimming took 0 bases from V and 9 from J; bases not matched to a gene: 9. Germline lookup yields CDR1 SGHTA and CDR2 FQGNSA. The CDR3 covers 17 residues. The DNA for the CDR3 is TGTGCCAGCAGCTTAGCCTCCGGGACTAGCGGGTTGGTTGAGCAGTTCTTC. The encoded protein is CASSLASGTSGLVEQFF.

This clone has a single count. This chain uses TRBV5-5 with TRBJ1-2; 7 positions agree with TRBD1. Germline loops: CDR1 SGHKS, CDR2 YYEKEE (reference sequence). There are 14 residues in the CDR3. V lost 2 bases to trimming and J lost 4 bases; unmatched junction nucleotides: 5. CDR3 sequence: CASSFNQGGYGYTF. The CDR3 DNA reads TGTGCCAGCAGCTTTAACCAGGGGGGCTATGGCTACACCTTC.

The chain combines TRBV6-4 with TRBJ1-5; 9 nucleotides line up with TRBD1. Per germline, CDR1 MRHNA and CDR2 SNTAGT. V lost 7 bases to trimming and J lost 5 bases; unmatched junction nucleotides: 6. The CDR3 contains 14 residues. The DNA for the CDR3 is TGTGCCAGCACCGAGGACAGGGGATATCAGCCCCAGCATTTT. As protein: CASTEDRGYQPQHF.

This clone was detected only a few times. The J gene is TRBJ1-2, the V gene TRBV30; D perhaps matches TRBD1 (5 bases). The CDR3 consists of 13 residues. The germline CDR1 and CDR2 sequences are GTSNPN and SVGIG (reference sequence). The V end lost 2 bases, the J end lost 5 bases, and 12 bases lay between the germline ends. DNA of the CDR3: TGTGCCTGGAGTCGGATGGAGGGGTATGGCTACACCTTC. Amino acid sequence: CAWSRMEGYGYTF. Filled out from reference TRBV30 and TRBJ1-2, the complete variable domain reads SQTIHQWPATLVQPVGSPLSLECTVEGTSNPNLYWYRQAAGRGLQLLFYSVGIGQISSEVPQNLSASRPQDRQFILSSKKLLLSDSGFYLCAWSRMEGYGYTFGSGTRLTVV.

V usage is TRBV13 and J usage is TRBJ2-1; D possibly corresponds to TRBD2 (5 bases). CDR1 PRHDT and CDR2 FYEKMQ come from the germline V gene (reference sequence). The CDR3 sequence is 15 residues long. The V and J ends lost 4 bases and 3 bases respectively, with 13 bases between them. The CDR3 sequence is CASSSSRSHYNEQFF. The CDR3 region has the DNA TGTGCCAGCAGCTCTAGCCGATCTCACTACAATGAGCAGTTCTTC.

This clone is classed as medium-sized. The chain carries TRBV30 and TRBJ2-7; 8 nucleotides match TRBD2. The CDR3 is made up of 15 amino acids. V gave up 0 bases and J gave up 6 bases; unmatched junction bases: 10. Per the germline V gene, CDR1 is GTSNPN and CDR2 is SVGIG (reference sequence). DNA of the CDR3: TGTGCCTGGAGTGTACAAGGGTCGGGAGGGCGCGAGCAGTACTTC. Its translation is CAWSVQGSGGREQYF.

The J gene is TRBJ1-3, the V gene TRBV2, with D perhaps TRBD1 (5 bases). The CDR3 contains 13 residues. V lost 6 bases and J lost 7, with 13 bases in between. Germline CDR1 SNHLY, CDR2 FYNNEI. The CDR3 sequence is CASSLERGNTIYF. CDR3 sequence (DNA): TGTGCCAGCAGCCTCGAGAGGGGCAACACCATATATTTT.

The chain has TRBV10-3 and TRBJ1-1; no definite D call. V lost 10 bases and J lost 6, with 18 bases in between. In germline, CDR1 is ENHRY, CDR2 SYGVKD. The CDR3 totals 13 residues. The CDR3 loop reads CASRSRDAAEAFF. CDR3 coding DNA: TGTGCCAGCAGATCGAGGGATGCAGCTGAAGCTTTCTTT.

This rearrangement joins TRBV19 to TRBJ2-1; the match to TRBD2 covers 11 bases. Looked up from germline, CDR1 is LNHDA and CDR2 is SQIVND (reference sequence). The J segment lost 4 bases and the V segment lost 3 bases, leaving 5 bases of the junction unmatched. This CDR3 comprises 16 residues. CDR3 amino acids: CASSIKASGGYNEQFF. The CDR3 DNA reads TGTGCCAGTAGTATTAAGGCTAGCGGGGGGTACAATGAGCAGTTCTTC.

This clone is a singleton in its sample. V and J are TRBV19 and TRBJ2-1; the D gene is possibly TRBD1 (6 bases). This CDR3 is built from 15 residues. Per the germline V gene, CDR1 is LNHDA and CDR2 is SQIVND (reference sequence). The V end was cut by 3 bases, the J end by 0 bases, with 9 bases between. The CDR3 spells CASSIWDNSYNEQFF. The CDR3 coding sequence is TGTGCCAGTAGTATTTGGGACAACTCCTACAATGAGCAGTTCTTC.

This chain joins TRBV30 and TRBJ2-3; possibly TRBD2 for D (5 bases). This CDR3 has 16 residues. V lost 2 bases and J 4 bases, leaving 19 bases between the germline ends. Germline CDR1 GTSNPN, CDR2 SVGIG (reference sequence). CDR3 nucleotides: TGTGCCTGGAGTCCATGGACGTCTCGGGGAGCAGATACGCAGTATTTT. Its translation: CAWSPWTSRGADTQYF.

This clone was recorded a few times. The V gene is TRBV13, the J gene TRBJ1-4; D is unresolved. The CDR3 has 15 residues. Germline V gene sequence: CDR1 PRHDT, CDR2 FYEKMQ (reference sequence). Trimming removed 5 bases from V and 0 bases from J, with 10 bases in between. The CDR3 region has the DNA TGTGCCAGCAGCCTGACTCGTGCAACTAATGAAAAACTGTTTTTT. Protein sequence: CASSLTRATNEKLFF.

The chain employs TRBV5-1 and TRBJ1-4, with 7 bases fitting TRBD1. The CDR3 is made up of 15 amino acids. J was trimmed by 5 bases and V by 4 bases; bases with no gene match: 8. Germline CDR1 and CDR2: SGHRS and YFSETQ. Here the CDR3 DNA reads TGCGCCAGCAGCCCATCAGGGGGTATAAATGAAAAACTGTTTTTT. As protein: CASSPSGGINEKLFF. Supplemented by reference TRBV5-1 and TRBJ1-4, the full variable domain reads KAGVTQTPRYLIKTRGQQVTLSCSPISGHRSVSWYQQTPGQGLQFLFEYFSETQRNKGNFPGRFSGRQFSNSRSEMNVSTLELGDSALYLCASSPSGGINEKLFFGSGTQLSVL.

The rearrangement uses TRBV9 and TRBJ2-1; tentatively, D is TRBD1 or TRBD2 (5 bases each). Trimming shortened V by 3 bases and J by 2 bases, and 12 bases separated the two germline ends. The CDR3 is 15 residues long. Germline CDR1 SGDLS, CDR2 YYNGEE. The CDR3 loop is CASSERGQAYNEQFF. The CDR3 DNA reads TGTGCCAGCAGCGAGAGGGGCCAAGCCTACAATGAGCAGTTCTTC.

The J gene is TRBJ1-1, the V gene TRBV2; D not resolved. The CDR3 is 11 amino acids. Looked up from germline, CDR1 is SNHLY and CDR2 is FYNNEI. V was cut by 9 bases and J by 5 bases, with 10 bases left in between. The DNA for the CDR3 is TGTGCCAGTGCACAGAGGACTGAAGCTTTCTTT. Translating gives CASAQRTEAFF.